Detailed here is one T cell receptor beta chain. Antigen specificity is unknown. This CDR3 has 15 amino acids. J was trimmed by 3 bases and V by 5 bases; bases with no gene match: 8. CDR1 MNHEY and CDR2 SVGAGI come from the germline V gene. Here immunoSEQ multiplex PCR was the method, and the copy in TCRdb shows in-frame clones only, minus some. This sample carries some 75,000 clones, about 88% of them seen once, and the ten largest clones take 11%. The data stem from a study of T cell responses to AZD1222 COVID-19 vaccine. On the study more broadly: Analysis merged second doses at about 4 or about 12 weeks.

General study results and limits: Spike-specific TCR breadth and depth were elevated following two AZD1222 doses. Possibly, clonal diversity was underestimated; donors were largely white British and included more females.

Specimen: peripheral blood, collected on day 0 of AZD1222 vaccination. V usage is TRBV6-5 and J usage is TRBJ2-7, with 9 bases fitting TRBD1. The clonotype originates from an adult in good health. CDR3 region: CASSTDRGSFYEQYF. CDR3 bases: TGTGCCAGCAGTACAGACAGGGGGAGTTTCTACGAGCAGTACTTC.